Listed below are T cell receptor beta chains from one sample, sequenced in a study of human T cells and chemical hapten exposure. Using its own MiXCR run on the RACE reads, TCRdb lists one record per CDR3 protein. In the table there are approximately 75,000 distinct CDR3 sequences, 7.5% to 9.5% of which are singletons. The source was whole blood, collected in connection with sensitization to the hapten diphenylcyclopropenone (DPC). The source is a woman aged 45-65 years with alopecia areata. Some clones in this sample may be carry-over from other donors' samples. The CDR3 runs from the conserved cysteine through the conserved F or W. D genes are given only for firm matches. Clone size is given for some rows only: seen once, a few or many times, or a class if the clone is expanded.

J	V	D	size	DNA	CDR3
TRBJ2-4	TRBV3-1	TRBD2	few	TGTGCCAGCAGCTCCGGACTAGCGGGCGCCAAAAACATTCAGTACTTC	CASSSGLAGAKNIQYF
TRBJ2-7	TRBV29-1	NA	many	TGCAGCGTTTCTCGGGGGTACGAGCAGTACTTC	CSVSRGYEQYF
TRBJ2-1	TRBV5-1	TRBD2	few	TGCGCCAGCAGCCCTCGACTAGCGAACTCCTACAATGAGCAGTTCTTC	CASSPRLANSYNEQFF
TRBJ1-5	TRBV11-2	NA	many	TGTGCCAGCAGCTCGCAGGGGAATCAGCCCCAGCATTTT	CASSSQGNQPQHF
TRBJ2-7	TRBV12-3/TRBV12-4	TRBD1	NA	TGTGCCAGCAGCCAGTCCGGGACAGGGTACAACGAGCAGTACTTC	CASSQSGTGYNEQYF
TRBJ2-3	TRBV29-1	TRBD1	NA	TGCAGCGTTGTTTATGGGACAGGGATGGGGCAGGGCACAGATACGCAGTATTTT	CSVVYGTGMGQGTDTQYF
TRBJ2-7	TRBV20-1	NA	NA	TGCAGTGCTAGAACGGGGTCCTACGAGCAGTACTTC	CSARTGSYEQYF
TRBJ2-6	TRBV28	NA	NA	TGTGCCAGCAGTTTTACGCAGGGCAGTAGAGTAGCTGGGGCCAACGTCCTGACTTTC	CASSFTQGSRVAGANVLTF
TRBJ2-3	TRBV4-1	TRBD1	NA	TGCGCCAGCAGCCAAGATCAGGGGGGCAGGGGGCCGACAGATACGCAGTATTTT	CASSQDQGGRGPTDTQYF
TRBJ1-1	TRBV12-3/TRBV12-4	NA	NA	TGTGCCAGCAGTACCCGACGGGTTCGGACTGAAGCTTTCTTT	CASSTRRVRTEAFF
TRBJ2-5	TRBV30	NA	NA	TGTGCCTGGAGTCCTTCGGAGACCCAGTACTTC	CAWSPSETQYF
TRBJ2-5	TRBV3-1	NA	few	TGTGCCAGCAGCCATGGCGAGACCCAGTACTTC	CASSHGETQYF
TRBJ2-7	TRBV19	NA	NA	TGTGCCAGTAGTTCCCTCGGGGGTTCCTACGAGCAGTACTTC	CASSSLGGSYEQYF
TRBJ1-6	TRBV19	NA	few	TGTGCCAGTAGTATGAGTCAGGGGCCATCACCCCTCCACTTT	CASSMSQGPSPLHF
TRBJ2-1	TRBV3-1	TRBD2	few	TGTGCCAGCAGCCAAGCAGTTAGTAAGCGGGGGGGCCGTCCATTCTATGAGCAGTTCTTC	CASSQAVSKRGGRPFYEQFF
TRBJ1-4	TRBV7-2	NA	few	TGTGCCAGCAGCTTAGGCCCGAATAATGAAAAACTGTTTTTT	CASSLGPNNEKLFF
TRBJ2-3	TRBV4-1	NA	NA	TGCGCCAGCAGCACCTCTAGCACAGATACGCAGTATTTT	CASSTSSTDTQYF
TRBJ1-1	TRBV9	NA	many	TGTGCCAGCAGCCCCCGTGGGACCGAGGGGGGGCAAGGGACTGAAGCTTTCTTT	CASSPRGTEGGQGTEAFF
TRBJ2-7	TRBV4-1	NA	many	TGCGCCAGCAGCCAAGACGGTGAAAGGGACCGGTACTTC	CASSQDGERDRYF
TRBJ1-4	TRBV11-2	NA	many	TGTGCCAGCAGCCCGACGGGGCCCGCATCGGGTGAAAAACTGTTTTTT	CASSPTGPASGEKLFF
TRBJ2-3	TRBV11-3	TRBD2	NA	TGTGCCAGCAGCCCCCGAACTAGCGGGAGTGGCACAGATACGCAGTATTTT	CASSPRTSGSGTDTQYF
TRBJ2-4	TRBV23-1	NA	NA	TGCGCCAGCAGTCAGTCGGGACGTTCTTCTTCGAAAAACATTCAGTACTTC	CASSQSGRSSSKNIQYF
TRBJ2-5	TRBV12-3/TRBV12-4	NA	few	TGTGCCAGCAGTTTCCCGGCCCCCCAAGAGACCCAGTACTTC	CASSFPAPQETQYF
TRBJ1-4	TRBV19	NA	NA	TGTGCCAGTAGTATAGATTTGATGCGCCCTCAACTGTTTTTT	CASSIDLMRPQLFF
TRBJ1-2	TRBV29-1	TRBD1	NA	TGCAGCGTTGAAGGGGAGGACAGGGAAGGATCTAACTATGGCTACACCTTC	CSVEGEDREGSNYGYTF
TRBJ2-3	TRBV12-3/TRBV12-4	NA	NA	TGTGCCAGCAGTTTAGCCCTTAGCACAGATACGCAGTATTTT	CASSLALSTDTQYF
TRBJ2-1	TRBV29-1	NA	NA	TGCAGCGTTGAAGTGATAGCGGACTACAATGAGCAGTTCTTC	CSVEVIADYNEQFF
TRBJ2-3	TRBV12-3/TRBV12-4	NA	few	TGTGCCAGCTTACCGGGACTTGTCACAGATACGCAGTATTTT	CASLPGLVTDTQYF
TRBJ2-5	TRBV3-1	TRBD2	few	TGTGCCAGCAACCTAGCGGGAGCGACGGAGACCCAGTACTTC	CASNLAGATETQYF
TRBJ2-1	TRBV4-3	NA	NA	TGCGCCAGCAGCCAGGGCGGGGCTCTCTACAATGAGCAGTTCTTC	CASSQGGALYNEQFF
TRBJ2-1	TRBV10-3	TRBD2	many	TGTGCCATCAGTGAGCCGGGACTAGCGGGGGGGCGAAATGAGCAGTTCTTC	CAISEPGLAGGRNEQFF
TRBJ1-1	TRBV29-1	NA	many	TGCAGCGTCGCCACAGGGTTCGAAGCTTTCTTT	CSVATGFEAFF
TRBJ1-6	TRBV4-1	TRBD1	NA	TGCGCCAGCAGCCACGACTATCCGGGACAGGGAAATTCACCCCTCCACTTT	CASSHDYPGQGNSPLHF
TRBJ1-2	TRBV3-1	NA	many	TGTGCCAGCAGCCAAGATCGGCTCGCCAGGTTTAAGTATGGCTACACCTTC	CASSQDRLARFKYGYTF
TRBJ2-3	TRBV4-3	TRBD2	NA	TGCGCCAGCAGCCAAGGTCCTAGCGGGGAGCCAGATACGCAGTATTTT	CASSQGPSGEPDTQYF
TRBJ2-5	TRBV10-3	TRBD2	NA	TGTGCCATCAGTGAGTCGGCTAGCGGGGGGCAAGAGACCCAGTACTTC	CAISESASGGQETQYF